The clone carrying this T cell receptor (beta chain) was detected once. The data were taken from a study of Ad26.COV2.S vaccination and SARS-CoV-2 variants. There are 15 residues in the CDR3. Germline V CDR1 and CDR2: SGHTA, FQGNSA. Trimming shortened V by 5 bases and J by 2 bases, and 16 bases separated the two germline ends. Treatment noted: 15 to 20 received Ad26.COV2.S at low or high dose, single or two shots; about 5 received placebo; per-sample allocation not given. All samples were drawn on day 63, counting from the first vaccine or placebo injection. Clones were read by immunoSEQ multiplex PCR, and TCRdb kept only the in-frame ones, dropping some. The repertoire holds roughly 300,000 clones, with about 87% as singletons.

The receptor comes from a person between 18 and 59 years old who received the Ad26.COV2.S COVID-19 vaccine or a placebo. This chain connects TRBV7-2 to TRBJ2-7; D remains unclear. The specimen comprised peripheral blood, sampled in a trial of Ad26.COV2.S vaccine versus placebo. As DNA, the CDR3 is TGTGCCAGCAGCCCGACTGCAGGAGATACCTACGAGCAGTACTTC. Translation gives CASSPTAGDTYEQYF.